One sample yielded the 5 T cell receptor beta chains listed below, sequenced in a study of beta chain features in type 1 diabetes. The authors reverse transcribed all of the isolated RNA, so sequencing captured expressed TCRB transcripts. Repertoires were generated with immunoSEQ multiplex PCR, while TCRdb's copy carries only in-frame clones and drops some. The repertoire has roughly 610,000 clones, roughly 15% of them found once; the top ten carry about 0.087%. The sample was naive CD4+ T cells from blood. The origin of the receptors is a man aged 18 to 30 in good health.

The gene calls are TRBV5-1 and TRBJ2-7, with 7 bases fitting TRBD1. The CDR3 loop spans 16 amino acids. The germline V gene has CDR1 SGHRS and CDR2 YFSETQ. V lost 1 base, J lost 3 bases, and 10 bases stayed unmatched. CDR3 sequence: CASSLLTGPLFYEQYF. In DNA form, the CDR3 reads TGCGCCAGCAGCTTGCTGACAGGGCCCCTTTTCTACGAGCAGTACTTC.

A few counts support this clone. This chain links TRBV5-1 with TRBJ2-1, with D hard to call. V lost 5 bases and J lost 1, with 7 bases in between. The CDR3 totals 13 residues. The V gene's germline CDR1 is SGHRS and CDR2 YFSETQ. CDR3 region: CASRGLSYNEQFF. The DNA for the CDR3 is TGCGCCAGCAGGGGGTTGTCCTACAATGAGCAGTTCTTC.

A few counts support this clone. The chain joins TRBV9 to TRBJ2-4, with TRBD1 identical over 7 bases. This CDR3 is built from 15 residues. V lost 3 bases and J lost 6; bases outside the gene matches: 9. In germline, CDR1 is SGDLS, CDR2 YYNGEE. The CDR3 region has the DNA TGTGCCAGCAGCGCGGCCCCGGGACAGCGAAACATTCAGTACTTC. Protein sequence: CASSAAPGQRNIQYF.

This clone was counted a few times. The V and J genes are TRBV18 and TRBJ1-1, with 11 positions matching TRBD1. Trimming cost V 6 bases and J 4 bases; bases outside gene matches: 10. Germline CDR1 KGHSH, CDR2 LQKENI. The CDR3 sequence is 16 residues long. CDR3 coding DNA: TGTGCCAGCTCTCTCCAGGGGACAGGGGGAGGCACTGAAGCTTTCTTT. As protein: CASSLQGTGGGTEAFF.

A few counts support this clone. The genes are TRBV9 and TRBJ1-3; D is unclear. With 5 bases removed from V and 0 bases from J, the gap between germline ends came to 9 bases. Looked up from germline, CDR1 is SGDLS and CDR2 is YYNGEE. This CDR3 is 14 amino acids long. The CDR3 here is CASSGESSGNTIYF. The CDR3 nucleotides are TGTGCCAGCAGTGGGGAGAGCTCTGGAAACACCATATATTTT.